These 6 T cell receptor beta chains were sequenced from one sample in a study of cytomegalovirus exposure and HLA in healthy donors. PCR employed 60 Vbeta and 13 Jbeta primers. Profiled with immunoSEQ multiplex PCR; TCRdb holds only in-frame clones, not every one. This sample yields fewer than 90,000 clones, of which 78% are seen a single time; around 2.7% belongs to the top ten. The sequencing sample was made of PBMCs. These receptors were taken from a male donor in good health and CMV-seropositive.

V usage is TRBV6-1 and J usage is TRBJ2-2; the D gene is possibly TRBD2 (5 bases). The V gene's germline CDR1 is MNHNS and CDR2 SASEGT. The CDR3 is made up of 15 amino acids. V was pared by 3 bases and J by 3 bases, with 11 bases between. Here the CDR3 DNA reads TGTGCCAGCAGTGATGTTAGGCGGGACACCGGGGAGCTGTTTTTT. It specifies CASSDVRRDTGELFF.

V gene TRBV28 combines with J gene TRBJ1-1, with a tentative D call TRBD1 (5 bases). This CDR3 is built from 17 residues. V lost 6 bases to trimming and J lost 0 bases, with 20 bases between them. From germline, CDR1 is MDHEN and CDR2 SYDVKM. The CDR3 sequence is CASRGNWTKGMNTEAFF. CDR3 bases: TGTGCCAGCAGGGGCAATTGGACAAAGGGGATGAACACTGAAGCTTTCTTT.

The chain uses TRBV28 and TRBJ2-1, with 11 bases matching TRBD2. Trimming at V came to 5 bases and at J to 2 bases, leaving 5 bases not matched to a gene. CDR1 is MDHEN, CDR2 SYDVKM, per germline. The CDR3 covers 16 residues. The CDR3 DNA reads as TGTGCCAGCAGTCCCGGGACTAGCGGCCCCTACAATGAGCAGTTCTTC. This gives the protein CASSPGTSGPYNEQFF. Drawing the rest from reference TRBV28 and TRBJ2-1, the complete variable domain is DVKVTQSSRYLVKRTGEKVFLECVQDMDHENMFWYRQDPGLGLRLIYFSYDVKMKEKGDIPEGYSVSREKKERFSLILESASTNQTSMYLCASSPGTSGPYNEQFFGPGTRLTVL.

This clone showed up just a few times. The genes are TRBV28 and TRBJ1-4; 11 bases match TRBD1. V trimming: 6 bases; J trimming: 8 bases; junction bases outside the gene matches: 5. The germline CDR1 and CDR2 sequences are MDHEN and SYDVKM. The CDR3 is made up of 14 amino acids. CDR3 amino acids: CASRRTGGDEKLFF. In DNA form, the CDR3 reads TGTGCCAGCAGGCGGACAGGGGGCGACGAAAAACTGTTTTTT.

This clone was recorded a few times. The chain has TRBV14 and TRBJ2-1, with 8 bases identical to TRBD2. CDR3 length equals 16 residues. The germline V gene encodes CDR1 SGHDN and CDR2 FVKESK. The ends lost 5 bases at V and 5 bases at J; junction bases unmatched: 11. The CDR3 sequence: CASSLAGWGLNNEQFF. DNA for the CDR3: TGTGCCAGCAGCTTAGCGGGATGGGGGCTTAACAATGAGCAGTTCTTC. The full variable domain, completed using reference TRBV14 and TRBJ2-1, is EAGVTQFPSHSVIEKGQTVTLRCDPISGHDNLYWYRRVMGKEIKFLLHFVKESKQDESGMPNNRFLAERTGGTYSTLKVQPAELEDSGVYFCASSLAGWGLNNEQFFGPGTRLTVL.

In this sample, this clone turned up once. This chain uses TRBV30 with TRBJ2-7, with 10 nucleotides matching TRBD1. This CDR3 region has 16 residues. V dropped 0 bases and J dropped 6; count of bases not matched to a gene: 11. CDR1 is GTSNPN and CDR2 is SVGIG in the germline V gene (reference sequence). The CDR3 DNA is TGTGCCTGGAGTGTTAAGGACAGGGGGTTGAAGGTCGAGCAGTACTTC. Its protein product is CAWSVKDRGLKVEQYF.